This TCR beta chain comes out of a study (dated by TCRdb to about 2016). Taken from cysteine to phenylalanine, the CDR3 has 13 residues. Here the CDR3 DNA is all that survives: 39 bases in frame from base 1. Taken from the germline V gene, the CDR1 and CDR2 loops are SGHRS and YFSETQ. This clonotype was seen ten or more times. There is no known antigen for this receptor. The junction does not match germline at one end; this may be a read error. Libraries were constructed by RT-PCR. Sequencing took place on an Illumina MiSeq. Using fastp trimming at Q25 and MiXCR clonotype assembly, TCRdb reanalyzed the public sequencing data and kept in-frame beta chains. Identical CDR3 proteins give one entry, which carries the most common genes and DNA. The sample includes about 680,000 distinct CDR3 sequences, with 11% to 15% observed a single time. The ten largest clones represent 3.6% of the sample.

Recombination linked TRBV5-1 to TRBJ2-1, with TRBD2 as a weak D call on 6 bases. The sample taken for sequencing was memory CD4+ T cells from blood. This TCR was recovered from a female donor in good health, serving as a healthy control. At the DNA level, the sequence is TGTGCCAGCAGCTTAGTCGGGGGCAATGAGCAGTTCTTC. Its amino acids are CASSLVGGNEQFF.